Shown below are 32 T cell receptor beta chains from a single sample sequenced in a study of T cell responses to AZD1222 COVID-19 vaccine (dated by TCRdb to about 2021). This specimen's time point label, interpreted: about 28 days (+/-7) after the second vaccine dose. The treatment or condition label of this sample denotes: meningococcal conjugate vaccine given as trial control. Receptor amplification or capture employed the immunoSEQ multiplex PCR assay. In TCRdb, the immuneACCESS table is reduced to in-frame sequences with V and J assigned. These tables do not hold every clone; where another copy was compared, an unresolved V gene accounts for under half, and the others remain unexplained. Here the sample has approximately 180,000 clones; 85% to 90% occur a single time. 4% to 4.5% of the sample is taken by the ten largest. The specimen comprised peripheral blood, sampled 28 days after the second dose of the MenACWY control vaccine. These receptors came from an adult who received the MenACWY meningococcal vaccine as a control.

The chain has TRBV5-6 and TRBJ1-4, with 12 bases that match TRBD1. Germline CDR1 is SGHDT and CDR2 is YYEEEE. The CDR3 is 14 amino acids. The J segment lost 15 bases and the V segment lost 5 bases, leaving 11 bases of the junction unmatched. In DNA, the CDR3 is TGTGCCAGCAGTTTTGGGACAGGGGGCGTAATGTTGTTTTTT. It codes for CASSFGTGGVMLFF.

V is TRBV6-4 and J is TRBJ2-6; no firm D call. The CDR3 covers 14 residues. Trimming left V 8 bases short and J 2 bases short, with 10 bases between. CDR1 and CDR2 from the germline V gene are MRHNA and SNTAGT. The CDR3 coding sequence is TGTGCCAGCGCTGAGAAGGCTGGGGCCAACGTCCTGACTTTC. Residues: CASAEKAGANVLTF.

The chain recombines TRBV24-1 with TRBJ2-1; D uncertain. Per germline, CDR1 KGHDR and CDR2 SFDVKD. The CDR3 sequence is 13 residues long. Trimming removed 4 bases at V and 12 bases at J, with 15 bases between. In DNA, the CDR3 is TGTGCCACCAGTGACCCCGGATATTATGCGCAGTTCTTC. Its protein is CATSDPGYYAQFF.

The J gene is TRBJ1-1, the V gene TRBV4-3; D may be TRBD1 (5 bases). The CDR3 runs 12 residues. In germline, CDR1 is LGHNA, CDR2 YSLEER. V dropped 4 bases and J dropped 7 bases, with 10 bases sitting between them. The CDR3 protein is CASSRGASEAFF. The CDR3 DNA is TGCGCCAGCAGCCGAGGGGCCAGTGAAGCTTTCTTT.

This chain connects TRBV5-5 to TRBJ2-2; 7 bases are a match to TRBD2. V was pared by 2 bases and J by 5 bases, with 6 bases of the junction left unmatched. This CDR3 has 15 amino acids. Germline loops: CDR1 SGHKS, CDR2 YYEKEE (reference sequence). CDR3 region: CASSFPSGPTGELFF. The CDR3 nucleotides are TGTGCCAGCAGCTTTCCTAGCGGCCCGACCGGGGAGCTGTTTTTT.

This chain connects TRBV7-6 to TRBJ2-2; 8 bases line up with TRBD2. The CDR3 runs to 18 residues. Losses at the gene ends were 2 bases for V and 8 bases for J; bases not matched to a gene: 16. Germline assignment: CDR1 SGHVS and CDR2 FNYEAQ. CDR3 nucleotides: TGTGCCAGCAGCTTACTGTCCCGGTCAGCGGGAGCGCGGGGGGAGCTGTTTTTT. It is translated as CASSLLSRSAGARGELFF.

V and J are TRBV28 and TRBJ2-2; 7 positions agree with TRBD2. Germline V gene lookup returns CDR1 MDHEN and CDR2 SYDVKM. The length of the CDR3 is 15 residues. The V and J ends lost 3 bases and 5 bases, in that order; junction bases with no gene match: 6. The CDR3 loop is CASSLYREVTGELFF. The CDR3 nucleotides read TGTGCCAGCAGTTTGTACCGGGAGGTTACCGGGGAGCTGTTTTTT.

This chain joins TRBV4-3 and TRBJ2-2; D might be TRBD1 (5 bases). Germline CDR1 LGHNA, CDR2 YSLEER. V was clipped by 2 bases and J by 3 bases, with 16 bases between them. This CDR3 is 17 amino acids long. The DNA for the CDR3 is TGCGCCAGCAGCCAATACAGGCAGGGTCTAGACACCGGGGAGCTGTTTTTT. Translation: CASSQYRQGLDTGELFF.

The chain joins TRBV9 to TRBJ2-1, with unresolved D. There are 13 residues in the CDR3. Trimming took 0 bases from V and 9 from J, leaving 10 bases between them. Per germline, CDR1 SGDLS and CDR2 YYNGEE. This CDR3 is CASSVVTKAEQFF. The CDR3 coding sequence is TGTGCCAGCAGCGTAGTGACCAAGGCTGAGCAGTTCTTC.

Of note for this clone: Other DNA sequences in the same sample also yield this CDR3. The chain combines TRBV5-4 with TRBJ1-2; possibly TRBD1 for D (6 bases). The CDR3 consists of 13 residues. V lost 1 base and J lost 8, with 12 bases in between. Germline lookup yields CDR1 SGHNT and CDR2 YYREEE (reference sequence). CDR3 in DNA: TGTGCCAGCAGCTTGAGAACAGGGTCCGGCTACACCTTC. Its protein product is CASSLRTGSGYTF.

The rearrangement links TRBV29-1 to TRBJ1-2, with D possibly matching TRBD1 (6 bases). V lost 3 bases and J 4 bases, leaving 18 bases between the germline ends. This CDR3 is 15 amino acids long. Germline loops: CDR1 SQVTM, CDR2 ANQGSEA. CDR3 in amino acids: CSVDWQGRGVYGYTF. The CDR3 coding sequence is TGCAGCGTTGATTGGCAGGGGCGAGGAGTCTATGGCTACACCTTC.

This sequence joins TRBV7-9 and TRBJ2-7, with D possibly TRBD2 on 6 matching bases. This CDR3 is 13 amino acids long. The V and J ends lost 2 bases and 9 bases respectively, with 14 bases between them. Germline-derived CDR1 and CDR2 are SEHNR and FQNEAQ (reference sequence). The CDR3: CASSLTGLSAQYF. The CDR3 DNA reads TGTGCCAGCAGCTTAACGGGACTCTCTGCGCAGTACTTC.

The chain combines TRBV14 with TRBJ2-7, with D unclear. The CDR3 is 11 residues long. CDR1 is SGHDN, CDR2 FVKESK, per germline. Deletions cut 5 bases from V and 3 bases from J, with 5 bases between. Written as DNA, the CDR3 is TGTGCCAGCAGCATCGGCTACGAGCAGTACTTC. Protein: CASSIGYEQYF. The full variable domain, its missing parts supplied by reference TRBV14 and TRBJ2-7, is EAGVTQFPSHSVIEKGQTVTLRCDPISGHDNLYWYRRVMGKEIKFLLHFVKESKQDESGMPNNRFLAERTGGTYSTLKVQPAELEDSGVYFCASSIGYEQYFGPGTRLTVT.

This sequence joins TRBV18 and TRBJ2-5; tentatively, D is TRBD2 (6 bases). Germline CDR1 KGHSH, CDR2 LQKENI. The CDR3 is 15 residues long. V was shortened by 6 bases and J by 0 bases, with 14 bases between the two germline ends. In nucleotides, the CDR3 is TGTGCCAGCTCGGGAACCGGGGACTACCAAGAGACCCAGTACTTC. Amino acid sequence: CASSGTGDYQETQYF.

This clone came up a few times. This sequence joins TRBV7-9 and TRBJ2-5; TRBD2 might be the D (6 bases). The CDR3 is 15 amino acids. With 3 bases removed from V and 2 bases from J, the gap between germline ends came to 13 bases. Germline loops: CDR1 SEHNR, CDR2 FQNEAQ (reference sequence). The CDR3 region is CASSFPGTYQETQYF. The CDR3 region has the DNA TGTGCCAGCAGCTTTCCCGGGACTTATCAAGAGACCCAGTACTTC. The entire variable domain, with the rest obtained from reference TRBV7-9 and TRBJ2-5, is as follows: DTGVSQNPRHKITKRGQNVTFRCDPISEHNRLYWYRQTLGQGPEFLTYFQNEAQLEKSRLLSDRFSAERPKGSFSTLEIQRTEQGDSAMYLCASSFPGTYQETQYFGPGTRLLVL.

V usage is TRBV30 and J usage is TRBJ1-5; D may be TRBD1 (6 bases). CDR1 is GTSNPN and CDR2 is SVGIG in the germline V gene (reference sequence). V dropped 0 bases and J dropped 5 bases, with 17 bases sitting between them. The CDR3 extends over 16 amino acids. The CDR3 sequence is CAWSVQGKGSDQPQHF. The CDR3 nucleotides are TGTGCCTGGAGTGTACAGGGAAAAGGGAGCGATCAGCCCCAGCATTTT. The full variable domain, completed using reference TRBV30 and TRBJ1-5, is SQTIHQWPATLVQPVGSPLSLECTVEGTSNPNLYWYRQAAGRGLQLLFYSVGIGQISSEVPQNLSASRPQDRQFILSSKKLLLSDSGFYLCAWSVQGKGSDQPQHFGDGTRLSIL.

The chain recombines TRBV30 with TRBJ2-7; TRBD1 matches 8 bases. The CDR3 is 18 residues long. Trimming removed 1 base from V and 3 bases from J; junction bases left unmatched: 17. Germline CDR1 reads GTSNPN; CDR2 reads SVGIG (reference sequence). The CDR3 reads CAWSAPSHTGGMFYEQYF. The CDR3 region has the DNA TGTGCCTGGAGTGCACCATCCCATACAGGGGGTATGTTCTACGAGCAGTACTTC.

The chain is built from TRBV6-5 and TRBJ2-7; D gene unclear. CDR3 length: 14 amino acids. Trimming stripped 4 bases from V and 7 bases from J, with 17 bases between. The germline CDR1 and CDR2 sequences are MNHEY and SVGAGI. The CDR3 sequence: CASSFPTGSGEQYF. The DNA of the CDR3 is TGTGCCAGCAGTTTCCCGACTGGCTCTGGGGAGCAGTACTTC.

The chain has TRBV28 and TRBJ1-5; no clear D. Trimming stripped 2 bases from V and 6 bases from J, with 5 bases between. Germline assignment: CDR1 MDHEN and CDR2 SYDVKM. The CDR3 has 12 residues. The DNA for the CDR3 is TGTGCCAGCAGTTTAATTGGTCAGCCCCAGCATTTT. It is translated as CASSLIGQPQHF.

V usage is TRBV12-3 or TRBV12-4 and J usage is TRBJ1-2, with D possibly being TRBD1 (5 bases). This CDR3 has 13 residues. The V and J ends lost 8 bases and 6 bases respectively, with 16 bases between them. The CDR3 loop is CASSRGAGNGYTF. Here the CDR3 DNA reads TGTGCCAGCTCCCGTGGGGCAGGCAATGGCTACACCTTC.

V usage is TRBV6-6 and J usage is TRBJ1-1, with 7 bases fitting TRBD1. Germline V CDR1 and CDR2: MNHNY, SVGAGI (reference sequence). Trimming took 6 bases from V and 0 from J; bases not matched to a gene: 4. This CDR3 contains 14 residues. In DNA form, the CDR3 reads TGTGCCAGCAGGGGGGGACAGATGAACACTGAAGCTTTCTTT. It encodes CASRGGQMNTEAFF.

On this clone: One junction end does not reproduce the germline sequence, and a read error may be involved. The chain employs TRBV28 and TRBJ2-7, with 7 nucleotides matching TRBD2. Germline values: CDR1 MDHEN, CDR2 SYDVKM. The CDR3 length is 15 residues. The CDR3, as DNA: TGTGCCAACAGTGTCGCGGGAGTTCACTCCTACGAGCAGTACTTC. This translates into CANSVAGVHSYEQYF.

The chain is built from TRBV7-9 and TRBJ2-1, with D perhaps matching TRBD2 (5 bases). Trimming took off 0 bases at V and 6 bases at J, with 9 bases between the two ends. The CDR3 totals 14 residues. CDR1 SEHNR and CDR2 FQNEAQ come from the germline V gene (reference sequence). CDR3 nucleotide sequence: TGTGCCAGCAGCTTAGCGGGAGTCGGCAATGAGCAGTTCTTC. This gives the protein CASSLAGVGNEQFF.

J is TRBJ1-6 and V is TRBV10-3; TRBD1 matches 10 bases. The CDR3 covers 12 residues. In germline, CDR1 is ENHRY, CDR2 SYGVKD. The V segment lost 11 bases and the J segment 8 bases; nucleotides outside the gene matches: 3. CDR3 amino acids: CAVGTGDSPLHF. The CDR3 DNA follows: TGTGCCGTCGGGACAGGGGATTCACCCCTCCACTTT.

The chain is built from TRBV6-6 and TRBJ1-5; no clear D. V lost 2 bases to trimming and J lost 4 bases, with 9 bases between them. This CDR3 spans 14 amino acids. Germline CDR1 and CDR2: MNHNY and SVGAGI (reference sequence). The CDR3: CASSYKQKNQPQHF. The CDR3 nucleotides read TGTGCCAGCAGTTACAAACAGAAGAATCAGCCCCAGCATTTT.

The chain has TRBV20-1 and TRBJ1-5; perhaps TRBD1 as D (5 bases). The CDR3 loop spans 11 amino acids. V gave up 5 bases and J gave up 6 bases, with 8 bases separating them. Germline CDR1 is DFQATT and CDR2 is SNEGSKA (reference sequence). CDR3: CSAGGGQPQHF. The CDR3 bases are TGCAGTGCTGGGGGTGGTCAGCCCCAGCATTTT.

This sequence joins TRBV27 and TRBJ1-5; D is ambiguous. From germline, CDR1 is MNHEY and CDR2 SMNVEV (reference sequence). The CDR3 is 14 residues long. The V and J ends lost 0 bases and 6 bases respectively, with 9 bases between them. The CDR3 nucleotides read TGTGCCAGCAGTTTATCGGGGTGGGGTCAGCCCCAGCATTTT. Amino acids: CASSLSGWGQPQHF.

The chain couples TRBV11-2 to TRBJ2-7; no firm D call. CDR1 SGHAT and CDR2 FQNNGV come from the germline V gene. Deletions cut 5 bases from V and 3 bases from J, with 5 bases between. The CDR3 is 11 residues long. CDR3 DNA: TGTGCCAGCAGCAAGGTCTACGAGCAGTACTTC. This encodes CASSKVYEQYF.

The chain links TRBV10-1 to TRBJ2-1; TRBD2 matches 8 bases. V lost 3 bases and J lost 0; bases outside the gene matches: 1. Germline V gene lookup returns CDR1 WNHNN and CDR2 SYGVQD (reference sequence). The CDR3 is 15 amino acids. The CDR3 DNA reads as TGCGCCAGCAGTGACAGCGGGAGCTCCTACAATGAGCAGTTCTTC. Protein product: CASSDSGSSYNEQFF.

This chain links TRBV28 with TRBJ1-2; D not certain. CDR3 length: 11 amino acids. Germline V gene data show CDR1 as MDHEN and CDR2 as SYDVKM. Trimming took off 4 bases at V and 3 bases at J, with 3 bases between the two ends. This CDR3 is CASSWDYGYTF. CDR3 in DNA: TGTGCCAGCAGTTGGGACTATGGCTACACCTTC.

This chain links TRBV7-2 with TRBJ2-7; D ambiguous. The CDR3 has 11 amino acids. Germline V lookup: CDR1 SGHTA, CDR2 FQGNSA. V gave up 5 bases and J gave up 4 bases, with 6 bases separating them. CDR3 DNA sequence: TGTGCCAGCAGCGCCAGTTACGAGCAGTACTTC. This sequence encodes CASSASYEQYF.

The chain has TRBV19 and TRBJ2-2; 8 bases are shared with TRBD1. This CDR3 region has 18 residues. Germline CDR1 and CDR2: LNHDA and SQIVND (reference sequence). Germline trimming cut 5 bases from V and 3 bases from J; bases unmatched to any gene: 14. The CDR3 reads CASSQFTARQGHTGELFF. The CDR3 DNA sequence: TGTGCCAGTAGTCAATTTACTGCGAGACAGGGGCACACCGGGGAGCTGTTTTTT.